Here is one T cell receptor (beta chain) with its context. Its antigen remains unidentified. The data stem from a study of shared clonotypes between healthy human individuals. Study overall: Donors had three CD4 naive, three CD4 memory, two CD8 naive and one CD8 memory plate apiece. Study results and caveats: The small donor group covered limited genetic and exposure diversity.

Donors had no recently reported acute infections or vaccinations and were HIV-negative. The authors divided CD4+ cells into CD45RA+ naive and CD45RA-negative memory subsets. Generated by immunoSEQ multiplex PCR, the TCRdb table keeps only in-frame clones and is missing some. The table lists approximately 980,000 clones, approximately 76% of them singletons. In germline, CDR1 is SGHNT, CDR2 YYREEE (reference sequence). The CDR3 is 13 residues long. Trimming left V 8 bases short and J 5 bases short, with 14 bases between. This sequence originates from a man aged 18-30 years in good health. The chain carries TRBV5-4 and TRBJ2-1; D remains ambiguous. Input material: memory CD4+ T cells sorted from blood. Subset meaning: CD45RA-negative fraction. The CDR3 DNA follows: TGTGCCAGTTCTACTCGGGCTAACAATGAGCAGTTCTTC. It yields the protein CASSTRANNEQFF.